The 15 T cell receptor beta chains listed next were all sequenced from one sample in a study of blood T cell repertoires in COVID-19. Some clones are missing from TCRdb's copy, which holds only in-frame ones; the method was immunoSEQ multiplex PCR. The sample yields 120,000 to 150,000 clones, approximately 89% seen once. Sequenced material: peripheral blood. The receptor source for this set is a human donor in a cohort sampled during active COVID-19.

V gene TRBV9 combines with J gene TRBJ1-6; 9 bases align to TRBD1. CDR1 is SGDLS and CDR2 is YYNGEE in the germline V gene. The CDR3 is 17 residues long. V shed 0 bases, J shed 7 bases, and the junction held 8 bases outside the gene matches. In DNA, the CDR3 is TGTGCCAGCAGCGTAGCGACAGGGACAGGGATGAATTCACCCCTCCACTTT. Translation: CASSVATGTGMNSPLHF.

The rearrangement uses TRBV18 and TRBJ2-2; D gene ambiguous. Germline lookup yields CDR1 KGHSH and CDR2 LQKENI. The CDR3 loop spans 18 amino acids. Trimming shortened V by 2 bases and J by 3 bases, and 19 bases separated the two germline ends. The CDR3 here is CASSPFISSDSDTGELFF. The CDR3 nucleotides are TGTGCCAGCTCACCATTTATTTCTTCCGATTCGGACACCGGGGAGCTGTTTTTT.

DNA for the CDR3: TGTGCCAGCAGCGGGGGACAGGGGCTCAGAATGAGTGAGTCCTATGGCTACACCTTC. Amino acids: CASSGGQGLRMSESYGYTF. This sequence joins TRBV5-6 and TRBJ1-2; 10 bases agree with TRBD1. V was clipped by 4 bases and J by 4 bases; unmatched bases: 19. Germline CDR1 SGHDT, CDR2 YYEEEE. CDR3 length equals 19 residues.

This clone was seen a few times. V gene TRBV5-4 combines with J gene TRBJ2-1; 10 bases map to TRBD2. The CDR3 runs 15 residues. Per the germline V gene, CDR1 is SGHNT and CDR2 is YYREEE (reference sequence). After removal of 3 bases from V and 6 bases from J, the junction contained 6 bases not matched to a gene. This chain's CDR3 is CASSSSGGRSNEQFF. The CDR3, as DNA: TGTGCCAGCAGCTCTAGCGGGGGTCGCTCCAATGAGCAGTTCTTC.

V gene TRBV3-1 (or the pseudogene TRBV3-2) combines with J gene TRBJ1-6, with D possibly TRBD1 on 6 matching bases. The germline V gene has CDR1 LGHDT and CDR2 YNNKEL (reference sequence). V dropped 4 bases and J dropped 3 bases, with 13 bases sitting between them. The CDR3 covers 16 residues. CDR3 sequence reads: CASSLEQGNYNSPLHF. DNA of the CDR3: TGTGCCAGCAGCCTCGAACAGGGAAACTATAATTCACCCCTCCACTTT.

This sequence joins TRBV9 and TRBJ1-1; TRBD1 aligns across 7 bases. V was pared by 2 bases and J by 3 bases, with 4 bases of the junction left unmatched. This CDR3 has 14 amino acids. Germline V lookup: CDR1 SGDLS, CDR2 YYNGEE. This CDR3 is CASSVQGQDTEAFF. The DNA of the CDR3 is TGTGCCAGCAGCGTCCAAGGACAGGACACTGAAGCTTTCTTT.

The sample holds a few counts of this clone. The chain carries TRBV19 and TRBJ2-5; D uncertain. The CDR3 loop spans 14 amino acids. CDR1 is LNHDA and CDR2 is SQIVND in the germline V gene (reference sequence). V was trimmed by 5 bases and J by 5 bases, leaving 15 bases between them. In nucleotides, the CDR3 is TGTGCCAGTAGTGCTGCTTGGGCCCGGGAGACCCAGTACTTC. Translating it yields CASSAAWARETQYF.

The gene calls are TRBV13 and TRBJ2-1; 9 nucleotides match TRBD1. V lost 6 bases to trimming and J lost 3 bases; unmatched junction nucleotides: 3. CDR3 length: 14 amino acids. Germline V gives CDR1 PRHDT, CDR2 FYEKMQ (reference sequence). CDR3 amino acids: CASSRDRDYNEQFF. CDR3 DNA sequence: TGTGCCAGCAGTCGGGACAGGGACTACAATGAGCAGTTCTTC.

CDR3 sequence: CASSDSGTQGGETQYF. The CDR3 DNA is TGTGCCAGCAGTGACTCCGGGACACAGGGGGGAGAGACCCAGTACTTC. The V gene is TRBV25-1, the J gene TRBJ2-5, with 8 bases that match TRBD1. The CDR3 has 16 residues. With 3 bases clipped from V and 4 bases from J, the junction kept 10 bases outside the gene matches. Germline CDR1 and CDR2: MGHDK and SYGVNS.

The V and J genes are TRBV29-1 and TRBJ1-3; 8 nucleotides agree with TRBD1. The germline V gene encodes CDR1 SQVTM and CDR2 ANQGSEA. V shed 3 bases and J 2 bases; nucleotides not matched to a gene: 0. CDR3 length: 13 amino acids. The CDR3 nucleotides are TGCAGCGTTGAGACAGGGGCTGGAAACACCATATATTTT. It encodes CSVETGAGNTIYF. Based on the CDR3 plus reference TRBV29-1 and TRBJ1-3, the full variable domain is SAVISQKPSRDICQRGTSLTIQCQVDSQVTMMFWYRQQPGQSLTLIATANQGSEATYESGFVIDKFPISRPNLTFSTLTVSNMSPEDSSIYLCSVETGAGNTIYFGEGSWLTVV.

The chain employs TRBV4-3 and TRBJ2-1, with D uncertain. V was trimmed by 0 bases and J by 4 bases, leaving 4 bases between them. This CDR3 contains 13 residues. Germline V gene lookup returns CDR1 LGHNA and CDR2 YSLEER. Here the CDR3 DNA reads TGCGCCAGCAGCCAAGAGAGATACAATGAGCAGTTCTTC. The encoded protein is CASSQERYNEQFF.

The chain links TRBV4-1 to TRBJ1-5; D remains unclear. In germline, CDR1 is MGHRA, CDR2 YSYEKL. CDR3 length: 15 residues. V dropped 0 bases and J dropped 3 bases, with 9 bases sitting between them. The DNA for the CDR3 is TGCGCCAGCAGCCAAGATCTTACACCCAATCAGCCCCAGCATTTT. It yields the protein CASSQDLTPNQPQHF.

This rearrangement joins TRBV2 to TRBJ1-5; tentative D call: TRBD1 (5 bases). The CDR3 runs to 13 residues. V was trimmed by 6 bases and J by 0 bases, leaving 6 bases between them. The germline gives CDR1 SNHLY, CDR2 FYNNEI. The DNA for the CDR3 is TGTGCCAGCAGAGGGGATAGCAATCAGCCCCAGCATTTT. This gives the protein CASRGDSNQPQHF.

This chain links TRBV6-2 or TRBV6-3 with TRBJ2-2; TRBD1 matches at 8 bases. Germline V gene sequence: CDR1 MNHEY, CDR2 SVGEGT. The CDR3 consists of 15 residues. Trimming at V came to 5 bases and at J to 2 bases, leaving 4 bases not matched to a gene. CDR3 in DNA: TGTGCCAGCAGTCGGGACAGGCCAAACACCGGGGAGCTGTTTTTT. Translating it yields CASSRDRPNTGELFF.

This clone appeared a few times. V usage is TRBV18 and J usage is TRBJ2-7, with 9 bases that match TRBD1. V gave up 3 bases and J gave up 4 bases; unmatched junction bases: 7. CDR1 KGHSH and CDR2 LQKENI come from the germline V gene. The CDR3 has 15 residues. CDR3 in DNA: TGTGCCAGCTCACCGGGGACAGGGACGGGGTACGAGCAGTACTTC. Encoded protein: CASSPGTGTGYEQYF.